This TCR beta chain was observed in a study of type 1 regulatory T cells. Whole-study results and caveats: Compared with non-type 1 regulatory T cells, type 1 regulatory T cells showed a more restricted TCR repertoire.

This clonotype occurred a few times. Its target is unknown. TCRdb re-called the reads with MiXCR, one entry per CDR3 protein. The table records roughly 5,000 distinct CDR3 sequences, 20% to 30% of them present only once. Germline CDR1 reads MGHRA; CDR2 reads YSYEKL. V lost 0 bases, J lost 0 bases, and 8 bases lay in between. The length of the CDR3 is 15 residues. This receptor was taken from a human donor in good health. The sequenced sample consisted of cultured type 1 regulatory T (Tr1) cells, either the whole culture or a sorted fraction (not recorded which). This chain uses TRBV4-1 with TRBJ1-1; possibly TRBD1 for D (5 bases). The CDR3 sequence is CASSQETVVNTEAFF. The CDR3 DNA reads TGCGCCAGCAGCCAAGAGACAGTAGTGAACACTGAAGCTTTCTTT.